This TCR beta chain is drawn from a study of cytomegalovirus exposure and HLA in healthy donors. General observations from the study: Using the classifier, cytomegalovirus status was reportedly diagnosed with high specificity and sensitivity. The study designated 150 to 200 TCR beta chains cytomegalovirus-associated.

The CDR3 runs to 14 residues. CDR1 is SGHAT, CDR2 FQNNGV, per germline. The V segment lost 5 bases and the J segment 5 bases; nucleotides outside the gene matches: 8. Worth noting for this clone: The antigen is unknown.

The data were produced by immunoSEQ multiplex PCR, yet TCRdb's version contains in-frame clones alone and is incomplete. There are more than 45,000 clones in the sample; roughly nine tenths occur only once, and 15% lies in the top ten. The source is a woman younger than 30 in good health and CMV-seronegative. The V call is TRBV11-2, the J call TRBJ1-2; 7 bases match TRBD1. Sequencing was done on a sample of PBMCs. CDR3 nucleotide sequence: TGTGCCAGCAGCAGAGACAGGGCATTGTATGGCTACACCTTC. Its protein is CASSRDRALYGYTF.